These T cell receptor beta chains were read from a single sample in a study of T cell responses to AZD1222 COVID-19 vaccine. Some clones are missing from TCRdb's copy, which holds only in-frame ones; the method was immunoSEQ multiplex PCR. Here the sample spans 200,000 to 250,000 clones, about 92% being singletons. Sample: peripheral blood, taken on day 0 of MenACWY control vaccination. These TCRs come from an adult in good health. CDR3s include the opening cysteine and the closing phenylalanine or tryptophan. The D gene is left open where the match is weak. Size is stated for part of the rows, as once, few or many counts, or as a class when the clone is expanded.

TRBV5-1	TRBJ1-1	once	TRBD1	CASSRQTGMAEAFF	TGCGCCAGCAGCCGCCAGACAGGGATGGCTGAAGCTTTCTTT
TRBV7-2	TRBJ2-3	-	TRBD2	CASSDIPRGKGDTQYF	TGTGCCAGCAGCGACATACCGCGGGGGAAGGGAGATACGCAGTATTTT
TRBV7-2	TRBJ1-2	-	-	CASSLLSRVSNGYTF	TGTGCCAGCAGCTTGCTTTCTCGGGTGTCAAATGGCTACACCTTC
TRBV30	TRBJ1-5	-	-	CAWSVLSVNQPQHF	TGTGCCTGGAGTGTACTGTCAGTCAATCAGCCCCAGCATTTT
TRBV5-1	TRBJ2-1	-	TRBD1	CASSREDRDLNEQFF	TGCGCCAGCAGCAGAGAAGACAGGGATCTGAATGAGCAGTTCTTC
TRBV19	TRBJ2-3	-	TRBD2	CASGGTSTDTQFF	TGTGCCTCAGGGGGGACTAGCACAGATACGCAGTTTTTT
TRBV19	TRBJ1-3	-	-	CASSTGSSGNTIYF	TGTGCCAGTAGTACGGGTAGCTCTGGAAACACCATATATTTT
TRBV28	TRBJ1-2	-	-	CASSYRVAYGYTF	TGTGCCAGCAGTTACAGGGTTGCCTATGGCTACACCTTC
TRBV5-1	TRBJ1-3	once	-	CASSTGRDTIYF	TGCGCCAGCAGCACCGGACGGGACACCATATATTTT
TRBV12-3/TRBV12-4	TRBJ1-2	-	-	CASSFAGNYGYTF	TGTGCCAGCAGTTTCGCAGGGAACTATGGCTACACCTTC
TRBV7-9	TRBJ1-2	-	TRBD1	CASSRGQEGGYTF	TGTGCCAGCAGCCGTGGACAGGAGGGTGGCTACACCTTC
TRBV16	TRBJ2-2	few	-	CASSQSTVMAGELFF	TGTGCCAGCAGCCAATCCACAGTGATGGCCGGGGAGCTGTTTTTT
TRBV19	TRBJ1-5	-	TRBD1	CASSISAGTGLKGAQHF	TGTGCCAGTAGTATCTCAGCCGGGACAGGTCTAAAAGGGGCCCAGCATTTT
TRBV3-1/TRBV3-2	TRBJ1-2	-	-	CASSPHWDHNYGYTF	TGTGCCAGCAGCCCTCATTGGGACCATAACTATGGCTACACCTTC
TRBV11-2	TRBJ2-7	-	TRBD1	CASSSSGTGGWKQYF	TGTGCCAGCAGCTCCTCCGGGACAGGGGGCTGGAAGCAGTACTTC
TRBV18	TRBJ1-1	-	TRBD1	CASSKRQGMNTEAFF	TGTGCCAGCTCAAAGAGACAGGGAATGAACACTGAAGCTTTCTTT
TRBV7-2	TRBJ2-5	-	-	CASSRRYQETQYF	TGTGCCAGCAGCCGCAGGTACCAAGAGACCCAGTACTTC
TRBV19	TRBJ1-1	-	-	CASSIGPFTEAFF	TGTGCCAGTAGTATAGGCCCCTTTACTGAAGCTTTCTTT
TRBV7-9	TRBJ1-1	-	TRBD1	CASSHGQGFGTEAFF	TGTGCCAGCAGCCACGGACAGGGATTTGGCACTGAAGCTTTCTTT
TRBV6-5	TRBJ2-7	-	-	CASRSTRRSYEQYF	TGTGCCAGCAGATCCACTAGGCGCTCCTACGAGCAGTACTTC
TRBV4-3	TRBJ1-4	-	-	CASSQHRAQNEKLFF	TGCGCCAGCAGCCAGCACCGGGCCCAGAATGAAAAACTGTTTTTT
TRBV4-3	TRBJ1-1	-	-	CASSQDRVESAEAFF	TGCGCCAGCAGCCAAGACAGGGTGGAGAGCGCTGAAGCTTTCTTT
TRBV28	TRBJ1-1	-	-	CASGGRSEAFF	TGTGCCAGCGGTGGACGATCGGAAGCTTTCTTT
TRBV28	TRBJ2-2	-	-	CASTTLTRGLGGELFF	TGTGCCAGCACAACTCTTACTAGAGGTTTGGGCGGGGAGCTGTTTTTT
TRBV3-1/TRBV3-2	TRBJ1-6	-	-	CASSQDSGNGTPLHF	TGTGCCAGCAGCCAAGATTCCGGGAACGGGACACCCCTCCACTTT
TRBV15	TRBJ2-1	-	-	CATSRGNRDEQFF	TGTGCCACCAGCAGAGGGAACAGGGATGAGCAGTTCTTC
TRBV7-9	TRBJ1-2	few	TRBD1	CASSRDRGGYTF	TGTGCCAGCAGCCGCGACAGGGGAGGCTACACCTTC
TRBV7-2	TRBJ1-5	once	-	CASSPGQNSNQPQHF	TGTGCCAGCAGCCCCGGACAGAATAGCAATCAGCCCCAGCATTTT